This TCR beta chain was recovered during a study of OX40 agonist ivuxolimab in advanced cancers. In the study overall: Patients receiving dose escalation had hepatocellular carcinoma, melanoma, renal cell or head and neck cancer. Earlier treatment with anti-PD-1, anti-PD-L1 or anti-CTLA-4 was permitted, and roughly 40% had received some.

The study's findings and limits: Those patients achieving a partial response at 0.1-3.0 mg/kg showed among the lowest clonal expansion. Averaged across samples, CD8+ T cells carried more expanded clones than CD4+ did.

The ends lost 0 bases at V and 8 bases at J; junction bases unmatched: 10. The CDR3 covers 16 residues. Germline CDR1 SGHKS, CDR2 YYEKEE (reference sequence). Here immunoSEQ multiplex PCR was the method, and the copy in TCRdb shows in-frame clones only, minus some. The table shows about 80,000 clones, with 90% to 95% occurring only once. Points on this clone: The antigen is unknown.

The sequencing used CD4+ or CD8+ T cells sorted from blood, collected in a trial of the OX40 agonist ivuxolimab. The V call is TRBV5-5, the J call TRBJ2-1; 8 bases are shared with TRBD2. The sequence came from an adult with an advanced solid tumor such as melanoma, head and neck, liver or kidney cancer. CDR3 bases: TGTGCCAGCAGCTTGGCCGGTCTAGCGGGTAGCGATGAGCAGTTCTTC. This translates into CASSLAGLAGSDEQFF.